This is a list of T cell receptor beta chains from one sample in a study of blood T cell repertoires in COVID-19. Data came from immunoSEQ multiplex PCR; TCRdb stores just in-frame clones and leaves some out. Among 80,000 to 100,000 clones, over 75% were seen once, and the ten largest hold about 4.4%. The sequencing input was peripheral blood. The receptors here all came from a man aged 60 to 75 with acute or convalescent COVID-19. Both conserved end residues are part of each CDR3. A D gene is named only where the DNA matches it firmly. Not all rows give a size; the values are once, few, many and, for expanded clones, a class.

V gene: TRBV10-1
J gene: TRBJ1-2
D gene: .
clone size: .
CDR3 protein: CASSAGQHYGYTF
CDR3 DNA: TGCGCCAGCAGTGCTGGACAACACTATGGCTACACCTTC

V gene: TRBV5-1
J gene: TRBJ1-1
D gene: .
clone size: .
CDR3 protein: CASSFAGGNTEAFF
CDR3 DNA: TGCGCCAGCAGCTTCGCCGGGGGGAACACTGAAGCTTTCTTT

V gene: TRBV5-8
J gene: TRBJ2-3
D gene: .
clone size: .
CDR3 protein: CASSLARGVDTQYF
CDR3 DNA: TGTGCCAGCAGCTTGGCCCGGGGAGTAGATACGCAGTATTTT

V gene: TRBV5-4
J gene: TRBJ1-6
D gene: TRBD1
clone size: .
CDR3 protein: CASSVSTGEANSPLHF
CDR3 DNA: TGTGCCAGCAGCGTTTCAACAGGGGAGGCCAATTCACCCCTCCACTTT

V gene: TRBV9
J gene: TRBJ2-2
D gene: TRBD2
clone size: once
CDR3 protein: CASSGLGGGTGELFF
CDR3 DNA: TGTGCCAGCAGCGGGCTGGGCGGGGGCACCGGGGAGCTGTTTTTT

V gene: TRBV10-1
J gene: TRBJ1-5
D gene: TRBD1
clone size: few
CDR3 protein: CASSARGTNQPQHF
CDR3 DNA: TGCGCCAGCAGTGCCAGGGGGACCAATCAGCCCCAGCATTTT

V gene: TRBV18
J gene: TRBJ1-5
D gene: .
clone size: .
CDR3 protein: CASSPFTGSMNQPQHF
CDR3 DNA: TGTGCCAGCTCACCTTTCACCGGGTCTATGAATCAGCCCCAGCATTTT

V gene: TRBV24-1
J gene: TRBJ2-1
D gene: TRBD2
clone size: .
CDR3 protein: CATSDNTGTSSYNEQFF
CDR3 DNA: TGTGCCACCAGTGACAACACCGGGACTAGCTCCTACAATGAGCAGTTCTTC

V gene: TRBV7-2
J gene: TRBJ1-1
D gene: .
clone size: .
CDR3 protein: CASSPTAFGGVMTEAFF
CDR3 DNA: TGTGCCAGCAGCCCAACTGCGTTCGGGGGGGTGATGACTGAAGCTTTCTTT

V gene: TRBV27
J gene: TRBJ2-5
D gene: TRBD1
clone size: .
CDR3 protein: CASSSGLGMGQGWQETQYF
CDR3 DNA: TGTGCCAGCAGTTCAGGTCTAGGGATGGGACAGGGATGGCAAGAGACCCAGTACTTC

V gene: TRBV3-1/TRBV3-2
J gene: TRBJ2-1
D gene: TRBD2
clone size: .
CDR3 protein: CASSQEFSGRGNEQFF
CDR3 DNA: TGTGCCAGCAGCCAAGAATTTAGCGGGAGAGGAAATGAGCAGTTCTTC

V gene: TRBV11-3
J gene: TRBJ2-7
D gene: .
clone size: .
CDR3 protein: CASSFYSSEQYF
CDR3 DNA: TGTGCCAGCAGCTTCTATAGTTCCGAGCAGTACTTC

V gene: TRBV5-1
J gene: TRBJ2-5
D gene: TRBD2
clone size: .
CDR3 protein: CASGLGGDPRDWQYF
CDR3 DNA: TGCGCCAGCGGGCTTGGGGGGGACCCAAGAGACTGGCAGTACTTC

V gene: TRBV5-1
J gene: TRBJ2-6
D gene: .
clone size: .
CDR3 protein: CASSRDVGSGANVLTF
CDR3 DNA: TGCGCCAGCAGCCGGGATGTGGGGTCTGGGGCCAACGTCCTGACTTTC

V gene: TRBV2
J gene: TRBJ2-1
D gene: .
clone size: once
CDR3 protein: CASGAGVNEQFF
CDR3 DNA: TGTGCCAGCGGGGCAGGGGTGAATGAGCAGTTCTTC

V gene: TRBV5-1
J gene: TRBJ1-2
D gene: .
clone size: .
CDR3 protein: CASSPNLSHGYTF
CDR3 DNA: TGCGCCAGCAGCCCGAACCTCAGTCATGGCTACACCTTC

V gene: TRBV19
J gene: TRBJ1-5
D gene: .
clone size: .
CDR3 protein: CASRYGGPWNQPQHF
CDR3 DNA: TGTGCCAGCCGGTACGGGGGTCCGTGGAATCAGCCCCAGCATTTT

V gene: TRBV19
J gene: TRBJ2-7
D gene: .
clone size: .
CDR3 protein: CASSLDREEQYF
CDR3 DNA: TGTGCCAGTAGTCTCGACAGAGAAGAGCAGTACTTC

V gene: TRBV5-6
J gene: TRBJ1-6
D gene: .
clone size: .
CDR3 protein: CASSRRSSSPLHF
CDR3 DNA: TGTGCCAGCAGCCGGAGGTCCAGTTCACCCCTCCACTTT

V gene: TRBV12-5
J gene: TRBJ1-5
D gene: TRBD1
clone size: .
CDR3 protein: CASGRCRRQGPESNQPQHF
CDR3 DNA: TGTGCTAGTGGTAGGTGTAGGCGACAGGGGCCCGAGAGCAATCAGCCCCAGCATTTT

V gene: TRBV7-2
J gene: TRBJ1-5
D gene: .
clone size: few
CDR3 protein: CASSPEGDGNQPQHF
CDR3 DNA: TGTGCCAGCAGCCCTGAGGGGGATGGCAATCAGCCCCAGCATTTT

V gene: TRBV6-5
J gene: TRBJ1-2
D gene: TRBD1
clone size: .
CDR3 protein: CASQRDSHYGYTF
CDR3 DNA: TGTGCCAGCCAAAGGGACAGTCACTATGGCTACACCTTC

V gene: TRBV9
J gene: TRBJ2-1
D gene: TRBD1
clone size: .
CDR3 protein: CASSPGGTGPYNEQFF
CDR3 DNA: TGTGCCAGCAGCCCCGGGGGGACAGGGCCTTACAATGAGCAGTTCTTC

V gene: TRBV6-2/TRBV6-3
J gene: TRBJ2-1
D gene: TRBD1
clone size: .
CDR3 protein: CASSPDRGDNEQFF
CDR3 DNA: TGTGCCAGCAGTCCGGACAGGGGTGACAATGAGCAGTTCTTC

V gene: TRBV3-1/TRBV3-2
J gene: TRBJ2-3
D gene: .
clone size: .
CDR3 protein: CASSQWLGAHADTQYF
CDR3 DNA: TGTGCCAGCAGCCAATGGTTGGGGGCCCACGCAGATACGCAGTATTTT

V gene: TRBV5-1
J gene: TRBJ2-4
D gene: .
clone size: .
CDR3 protein: CASSPWRDKNIQYF
CDR3 DNA: TGCGCCAGCAGCCCCTGGCGGGACAAAAACATTCAGTACTTC

V gene: TRBV4-3
J gene: TRBJ2-2
D gene: TRBD2
clone size: few
CDR3 protein: CASSRSAGDTGELFF
CDR3 DNA: TGCGCCAGCAGCCGGAGCGCGGGAGACACCGGGGAGCTGTTTTTT

V gene: TRBV15
J gene: TRBJ2-1
D gene: TRBD2
clone size: few
CDR3 protein: CATSRFGGSGAHREQFF
CDR3 DNA: TGTGCCACCAGCAGATTCGGGGGTAGCGGGGCCCACAGGGAGCAGTTCTTC